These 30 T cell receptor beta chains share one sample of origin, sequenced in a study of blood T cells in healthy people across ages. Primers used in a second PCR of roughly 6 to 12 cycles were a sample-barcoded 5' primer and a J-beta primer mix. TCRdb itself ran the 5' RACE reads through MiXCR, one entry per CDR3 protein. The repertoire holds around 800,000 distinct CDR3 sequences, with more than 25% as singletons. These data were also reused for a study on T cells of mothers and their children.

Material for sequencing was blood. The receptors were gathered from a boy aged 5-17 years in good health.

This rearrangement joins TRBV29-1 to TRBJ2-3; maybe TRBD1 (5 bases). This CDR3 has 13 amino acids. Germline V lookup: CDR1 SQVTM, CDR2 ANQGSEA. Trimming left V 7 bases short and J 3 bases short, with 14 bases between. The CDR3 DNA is TGCAGCGCCCCAGGGCAGTTAACAGATACGCAGTATTTT. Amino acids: CSAPGQLTDTQYF.

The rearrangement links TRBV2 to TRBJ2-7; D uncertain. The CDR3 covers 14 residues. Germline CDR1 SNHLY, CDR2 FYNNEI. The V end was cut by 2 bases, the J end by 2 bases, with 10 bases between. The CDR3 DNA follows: TGTGCCAGCAGTGAAATCAGATCTACCTACGAGCAGTACTTC. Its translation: CASSEIRSTYEQYF.

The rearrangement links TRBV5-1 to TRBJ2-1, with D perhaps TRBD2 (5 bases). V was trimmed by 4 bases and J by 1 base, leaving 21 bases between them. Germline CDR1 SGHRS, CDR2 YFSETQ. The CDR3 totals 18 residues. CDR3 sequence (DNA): TGCGCCAGCAGCCTTGACCCCTCTGGAGCGGCTTCCTACAATGAGCAGTTCTTC. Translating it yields CASSLDPSGAASYNEQFF.

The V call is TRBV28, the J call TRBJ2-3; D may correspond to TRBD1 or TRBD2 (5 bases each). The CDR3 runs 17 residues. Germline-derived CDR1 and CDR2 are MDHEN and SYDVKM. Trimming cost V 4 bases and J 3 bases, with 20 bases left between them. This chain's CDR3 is CASSSPRGPARTDTQYF. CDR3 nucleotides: TGTGCCAGCAGTTCACCCCGGGGACCAGCGAGGACAGATACGCAGTATTTT.

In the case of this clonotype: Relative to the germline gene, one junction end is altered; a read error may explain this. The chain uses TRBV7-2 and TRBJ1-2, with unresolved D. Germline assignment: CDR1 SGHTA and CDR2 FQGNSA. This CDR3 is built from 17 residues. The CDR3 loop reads CVSSLDGGTVRPYGYTF. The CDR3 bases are TGTGTCAGCAGCTTAGATGGTGGCACAGTTCGGCCCTATGGCTACACCTTC. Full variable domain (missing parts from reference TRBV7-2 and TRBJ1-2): GAGVSQSPSNKVTEKGKDVELRCDPISGHTALYWYRQSLGQGLEFLIYFQGNSAPDKSGLPSDRFSAERTGGSVSTLTIQRTQQEDSAVYLCVSSLDGGTVRPYGYTFGSGTRLTVV.

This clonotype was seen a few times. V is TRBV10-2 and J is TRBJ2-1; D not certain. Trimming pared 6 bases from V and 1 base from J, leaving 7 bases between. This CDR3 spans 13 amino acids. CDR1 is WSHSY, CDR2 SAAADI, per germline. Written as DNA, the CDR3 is TGCGCCAGCAGGGAGACGTCCTACAATGAGCAGTTCTTC. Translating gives CASRETSYNEQFF.

The CDR3 DNA is TGTGCCACCGCGCCGACAGCTGGTCAGCCCCAGCATTTT. Its protein is CATAPTAGQPQHF. This chain connects TRBV6-1 to TRBJ1-5, with a tentative D call TRBD1 (5 bases). This CDR3 is built from 13 residues. CDR1 and CDR2 (germline): MNHNS, SASEGT. V was clipped by 10 bases and J by 6 bases, with 16 bases between them.

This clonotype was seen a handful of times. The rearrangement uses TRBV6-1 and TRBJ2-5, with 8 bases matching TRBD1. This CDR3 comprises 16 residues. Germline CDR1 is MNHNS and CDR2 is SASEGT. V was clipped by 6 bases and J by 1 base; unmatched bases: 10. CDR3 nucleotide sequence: TGTGCCAGCAGAACCTCCGGGACAGGCTTCCAAGAGACCCAGTACTTC. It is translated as CASRTSGTGFQETQYF.

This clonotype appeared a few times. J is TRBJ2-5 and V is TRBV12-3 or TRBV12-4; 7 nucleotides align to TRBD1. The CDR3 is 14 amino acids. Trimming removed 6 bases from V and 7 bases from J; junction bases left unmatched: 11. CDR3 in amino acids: CASRKRQGSGTQYF. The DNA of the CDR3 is TGTGCCAGCAGAAAAAGACAGGGATCAGGGACCCAGTACTTC.

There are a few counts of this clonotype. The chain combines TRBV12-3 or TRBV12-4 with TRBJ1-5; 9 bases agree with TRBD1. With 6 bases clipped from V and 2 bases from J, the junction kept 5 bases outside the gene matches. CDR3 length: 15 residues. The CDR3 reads CASSQTGGRNQPQHF. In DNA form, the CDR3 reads TGTGCCAGCAGCCAAACAGGGGGCCGCAATCAGCCCCAGCATTTT.

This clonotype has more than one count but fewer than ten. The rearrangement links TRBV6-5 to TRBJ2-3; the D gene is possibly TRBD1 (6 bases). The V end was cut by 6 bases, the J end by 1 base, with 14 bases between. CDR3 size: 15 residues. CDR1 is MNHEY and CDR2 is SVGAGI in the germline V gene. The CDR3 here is CASSEQGVGTDTQYF. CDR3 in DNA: TGTGCCAGCAGCGAACAGGGAGTCGGCACAGATACGCAGTATTTT.

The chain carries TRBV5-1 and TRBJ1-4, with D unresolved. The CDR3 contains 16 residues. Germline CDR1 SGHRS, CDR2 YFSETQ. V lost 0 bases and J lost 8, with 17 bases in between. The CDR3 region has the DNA TGCGCCAGCAGCTTGGGGCCGGGAACAACCAAAGAAAAACTGTTTTTT. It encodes CASSLGPGTTKEKLFF.

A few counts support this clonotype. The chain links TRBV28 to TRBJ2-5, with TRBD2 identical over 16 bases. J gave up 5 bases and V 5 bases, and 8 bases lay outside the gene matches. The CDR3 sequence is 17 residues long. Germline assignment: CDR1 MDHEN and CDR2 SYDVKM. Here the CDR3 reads CASSPLPGLAGGETQYF. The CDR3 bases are TGTGCCAGCAGTCCCCTCCCGGGACTAGCGGGGGGGGAGACCCAGTACTTC.

Here the CDR3 DNA reads TGCGCCAGCAGCCAGACAGGGGTTCGCACAGATACGCAGTATTTT. Protein sequence: CASSQTGVRTDTQYF. The chain couples TRBV4-1 to TRBJ2-3; 8 nucleotides agree with TRBD1. CDR1 is MGHRA, CDR2 YSYEKL, per germline. CDR3 size: 15 residues. V lost 3 bases, J lost 1 base, and 3 bases stayed unmatched.

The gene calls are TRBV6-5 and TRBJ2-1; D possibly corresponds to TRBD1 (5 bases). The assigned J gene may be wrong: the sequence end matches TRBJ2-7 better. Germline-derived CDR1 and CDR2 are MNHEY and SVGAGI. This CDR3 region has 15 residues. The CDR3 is CASSYYSAGNNEQYF. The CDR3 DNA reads TGTGCCAGCAGTTATTATTCGGCAGGGAACAACGAGCAGTACTTC.

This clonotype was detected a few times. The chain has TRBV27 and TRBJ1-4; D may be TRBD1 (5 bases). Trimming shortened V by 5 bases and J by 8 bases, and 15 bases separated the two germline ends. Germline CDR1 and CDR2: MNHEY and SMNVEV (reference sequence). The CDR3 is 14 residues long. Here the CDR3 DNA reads TGTGCCAGCAGTACGACAGTGGGGGGAGAAAAACTGTTTTTT. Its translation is CASSTTVGGEKLFF.

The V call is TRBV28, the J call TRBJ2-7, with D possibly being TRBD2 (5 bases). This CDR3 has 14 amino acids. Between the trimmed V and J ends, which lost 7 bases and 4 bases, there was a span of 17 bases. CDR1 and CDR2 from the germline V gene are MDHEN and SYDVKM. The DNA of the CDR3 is TGTGCCAGCACGCCGGGGTTCGAACGGTACGAGCAGTACTTC. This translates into CASTPGFERYEQYF.

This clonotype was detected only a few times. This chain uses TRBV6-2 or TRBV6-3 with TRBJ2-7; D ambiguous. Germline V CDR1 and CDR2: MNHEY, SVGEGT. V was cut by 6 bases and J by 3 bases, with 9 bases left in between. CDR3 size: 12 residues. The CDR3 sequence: CASSRPLYEQYF. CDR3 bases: TGTGCCAGCAGCCGCCCACTCTACGAGCAGTACTTC.

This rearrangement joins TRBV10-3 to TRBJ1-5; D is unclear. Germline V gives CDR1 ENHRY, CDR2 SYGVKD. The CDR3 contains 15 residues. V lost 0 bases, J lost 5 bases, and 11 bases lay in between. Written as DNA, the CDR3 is TGTGCCATCAGTGAGTCCGGCCGGAGAGATCAGCCCCAGCATTTT. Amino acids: CAISESGRRDQPQHF.

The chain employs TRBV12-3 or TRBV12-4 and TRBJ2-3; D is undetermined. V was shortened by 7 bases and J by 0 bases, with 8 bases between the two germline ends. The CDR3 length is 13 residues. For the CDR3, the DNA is TGTGCCAGCACCCCTGCTAGCACAGATACGCAGTATTTT. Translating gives CASTPASTDTQYF.

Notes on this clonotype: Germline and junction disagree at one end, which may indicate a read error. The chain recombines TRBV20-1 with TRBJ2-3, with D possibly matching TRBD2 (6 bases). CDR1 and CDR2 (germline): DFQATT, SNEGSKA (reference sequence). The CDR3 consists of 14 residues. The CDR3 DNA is TGCAGTGCTTGGGCGGCGGGGAGCACAGATACACAGTATTTT. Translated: CSAWAAGSTDTQYF.

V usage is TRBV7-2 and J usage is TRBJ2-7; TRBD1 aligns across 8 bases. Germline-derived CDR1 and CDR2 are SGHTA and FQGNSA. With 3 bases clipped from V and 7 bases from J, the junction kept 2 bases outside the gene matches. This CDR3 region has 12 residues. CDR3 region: CASSFRQGEQYF. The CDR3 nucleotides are TGTGCCAGCAGCTTCCGACAGGGGGAGCAGTACTTC.

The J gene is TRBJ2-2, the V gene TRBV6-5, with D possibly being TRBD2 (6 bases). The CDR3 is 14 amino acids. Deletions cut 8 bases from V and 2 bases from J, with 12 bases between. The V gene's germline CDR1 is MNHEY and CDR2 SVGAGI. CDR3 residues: CASRTGTNTGELFF. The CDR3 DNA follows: TGTGCCAGCCGTACTGGGACTAACACCGGGGAGCTGTTTTTT.

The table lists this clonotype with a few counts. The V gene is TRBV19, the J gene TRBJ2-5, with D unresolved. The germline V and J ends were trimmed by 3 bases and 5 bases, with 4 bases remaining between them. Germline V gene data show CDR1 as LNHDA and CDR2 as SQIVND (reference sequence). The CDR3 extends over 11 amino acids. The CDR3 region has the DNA TGTGCCAGTAGTATCTTCGAGACCCAGTACTTC. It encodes CASSIFETQYF.

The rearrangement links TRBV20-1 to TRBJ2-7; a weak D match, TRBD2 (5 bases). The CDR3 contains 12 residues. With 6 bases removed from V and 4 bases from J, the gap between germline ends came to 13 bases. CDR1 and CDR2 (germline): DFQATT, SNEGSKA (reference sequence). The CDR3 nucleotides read TGCAGTGCCACTGTAGAGGGTTACGAGCAGTACTTC. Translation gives CSATVEGYEQYF.

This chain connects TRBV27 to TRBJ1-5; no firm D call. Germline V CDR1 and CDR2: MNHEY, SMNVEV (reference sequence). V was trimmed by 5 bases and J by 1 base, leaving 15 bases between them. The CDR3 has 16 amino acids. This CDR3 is CASSATGFQSNQPQHF. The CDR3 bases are TGTGCCAGCAGTGCCACGGGGTTTCAGAGCAATCAGCCCCAGCATTTT.

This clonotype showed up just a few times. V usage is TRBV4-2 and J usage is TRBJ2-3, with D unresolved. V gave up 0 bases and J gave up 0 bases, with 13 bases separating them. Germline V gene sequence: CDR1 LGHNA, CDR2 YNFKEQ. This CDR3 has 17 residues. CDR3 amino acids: CASSQDRDYVSTDTQYF. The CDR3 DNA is TGTGCCAGCAGCCAAGATAGGGATTACGTTAGCACAGATACGCAGTATTTT.

CDR3 nucleotide sequence: TGTGCCAGCACCGGGGGGGCAGGTCATGAGCAGTTCTTC. It specifies CASTGGAGHEQFF. This rearrangement joins TRBV27 to TRBJ2-5, with 8 bases fitting TRBD2. Gene TRBJ2-1 matches the end of the DNA better, so the J call may be wrong. Germline loops: CDR1 MNHEY, CDR2 SMNVEV (reference sequence). CDR3 length: 13 residues.

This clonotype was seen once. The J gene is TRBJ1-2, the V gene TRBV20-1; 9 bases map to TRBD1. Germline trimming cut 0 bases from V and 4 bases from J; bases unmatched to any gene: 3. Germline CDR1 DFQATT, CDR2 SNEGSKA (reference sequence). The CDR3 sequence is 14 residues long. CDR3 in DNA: TGCAGTGCTAGAGACCCGACAGGGGGCTATGGCTACACCTTC. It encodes CSARDPTGGYGYTF.

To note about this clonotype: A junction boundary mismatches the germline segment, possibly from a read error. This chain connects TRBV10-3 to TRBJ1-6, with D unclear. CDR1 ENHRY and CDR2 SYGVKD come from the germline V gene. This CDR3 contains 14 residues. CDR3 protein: CAISRGGLDSSLHF. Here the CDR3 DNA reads TGTGCCATCAGTCGCGGAGGGTTGGATTCATCCCTCCACTTT.